This entry lists 2 T cell receptor beta chains sequenced from one sample in a study of blood T cells in healthy people across ages. Through a sample-barcoded 5' primer and a J-beta primer mix, a second PCR was run for roughly 6 to 12 cycles. TCRdb called the 5' RACE reads again in MiXCR, with one record for every CDR3 protein. The table shows around 800,000 distinct CDR3 sequences, with about 55% occurring only once. The source material was blood. These receptors came from a man older than 75 in good health.

V gene TRBV24-1 combines with J gene TRBJ2-1, with unresolved D. V lost 7 bases, J lost 8 bases, and 8 bases lay in between. The CDR3 has 11 residues. Germline V gene lookup returns CDR1 KGHDR and CDR2 SFDVKD. CDR3 protein: CATSVLDEQFF. CDR3 DNA sequence: TGTGCCACCAGCGTCTTGGATGAGCAGTTCTTC.

This clonotype was picked up a small number of times. The CDR3 DNA reads TGTGCCAGCACCGACAGGGGGGAGCAGTTCTTC. Encoded protein: CASTDRGEQFF. This chain links TRBV6-2 or TRBV6-3 with TRBJ2-1, with TRBD1 identical over 9 bases. Trimming took 7 bases from V and 10 from J; bases not matched to a gene: 2. This CDR3 has 11 amino acids. The germline V gene encodes CDR1 MNHEY and CDR2 SVGEGT.